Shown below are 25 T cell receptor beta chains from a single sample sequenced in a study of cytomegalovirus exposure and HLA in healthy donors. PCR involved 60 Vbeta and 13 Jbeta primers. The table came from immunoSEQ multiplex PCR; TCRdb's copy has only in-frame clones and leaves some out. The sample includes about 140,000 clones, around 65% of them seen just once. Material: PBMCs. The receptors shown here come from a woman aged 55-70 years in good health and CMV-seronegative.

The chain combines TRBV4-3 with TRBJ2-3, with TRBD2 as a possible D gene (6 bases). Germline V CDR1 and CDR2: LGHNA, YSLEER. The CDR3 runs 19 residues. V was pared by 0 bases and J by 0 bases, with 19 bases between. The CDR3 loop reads CASSQDVTTGGWSTDTQYF. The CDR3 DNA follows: TGCGCCAGCAGCCAAGATGTGACTACCGGAGGGTGGAGCACAGATACGCAGTATTTT.

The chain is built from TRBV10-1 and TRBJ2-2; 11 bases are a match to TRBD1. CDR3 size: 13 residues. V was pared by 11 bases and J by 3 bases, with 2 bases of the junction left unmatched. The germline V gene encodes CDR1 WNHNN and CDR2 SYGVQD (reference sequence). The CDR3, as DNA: TGCGCCGGGGGACAGGGGGACACCGGGGAGCTGTTTTTT. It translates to CAGGQGDTGELFF.

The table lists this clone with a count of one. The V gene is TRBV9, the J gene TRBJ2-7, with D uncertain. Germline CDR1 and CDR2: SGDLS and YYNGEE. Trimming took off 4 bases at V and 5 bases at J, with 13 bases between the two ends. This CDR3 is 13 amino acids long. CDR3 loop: CASSTTLRNEQYF. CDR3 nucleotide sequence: TGTGCCAGCAGCACCACCCTCAGGAACGAGCAGTACTTC.

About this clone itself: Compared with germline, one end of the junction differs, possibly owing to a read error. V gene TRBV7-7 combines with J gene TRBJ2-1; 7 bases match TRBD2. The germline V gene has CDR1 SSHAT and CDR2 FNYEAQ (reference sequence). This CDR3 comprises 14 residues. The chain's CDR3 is CASSLDLADNEQFF. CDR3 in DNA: TGTGCTAGCAGCTTAGATCTAGCGGACAATGAGCAGTTCTTC.

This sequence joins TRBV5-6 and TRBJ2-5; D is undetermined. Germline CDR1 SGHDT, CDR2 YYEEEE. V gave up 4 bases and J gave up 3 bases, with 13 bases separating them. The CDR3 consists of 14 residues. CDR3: CASSPAGRKETQYF. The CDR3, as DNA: TGTGCCAGCAGCCCCGCCGGCAGGAAAGAGACCCAGTACTTC.

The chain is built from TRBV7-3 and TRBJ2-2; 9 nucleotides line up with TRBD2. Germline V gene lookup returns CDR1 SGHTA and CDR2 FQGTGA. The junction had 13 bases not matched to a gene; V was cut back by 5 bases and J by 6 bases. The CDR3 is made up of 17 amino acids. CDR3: CASSREPGLAGAGELFF. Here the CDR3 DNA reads TGTGCCAGCAGCCGAGAACCGGGACTAGCCGGGGCCGGGGAGCTGTTTTTT.

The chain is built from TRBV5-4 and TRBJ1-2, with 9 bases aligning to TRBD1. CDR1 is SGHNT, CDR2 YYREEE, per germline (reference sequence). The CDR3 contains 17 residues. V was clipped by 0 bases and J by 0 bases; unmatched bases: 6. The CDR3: CASSLGVTGGANYGYTF. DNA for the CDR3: TGTGCCAGCAGCTTGGGAGTGACAGGGGGGGCTAACTATGGCTACACCTTC.

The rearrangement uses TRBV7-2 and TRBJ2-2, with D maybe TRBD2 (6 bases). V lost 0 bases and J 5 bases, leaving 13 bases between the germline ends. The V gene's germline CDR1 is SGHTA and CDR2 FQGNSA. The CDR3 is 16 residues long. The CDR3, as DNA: TGTGCCAGCAGCTTAGCGGGTACACGGGGGACCGGGGAGCTGTTTTTT. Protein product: CASSLAGTRGTGELFF.

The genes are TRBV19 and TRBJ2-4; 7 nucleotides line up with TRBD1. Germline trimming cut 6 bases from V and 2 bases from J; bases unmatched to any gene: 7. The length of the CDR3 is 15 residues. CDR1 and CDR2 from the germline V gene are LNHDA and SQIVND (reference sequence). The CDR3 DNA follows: TGTGCCAGTAGCACCACACAGGGGCCCAAAAACATTCAGTACTTC. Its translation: CASSTTQGPKNIQYF.

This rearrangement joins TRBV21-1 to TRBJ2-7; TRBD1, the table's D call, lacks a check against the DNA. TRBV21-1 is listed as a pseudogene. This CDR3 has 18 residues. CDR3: CASSKAIEGAGPKIEQYF. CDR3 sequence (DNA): TGTGCCAGCAGCAAAGCGATAGAGGGGGCAGGTCCAAAAATTGAGCAGTACTTC.

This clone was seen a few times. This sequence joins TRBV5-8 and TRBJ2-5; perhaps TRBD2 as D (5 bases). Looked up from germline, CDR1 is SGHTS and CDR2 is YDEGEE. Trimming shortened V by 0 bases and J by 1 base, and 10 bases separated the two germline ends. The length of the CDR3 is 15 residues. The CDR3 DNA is TGTGCCAGCAGCTTGGCCCCGGGGATCCAAGAGACCCAGTACTTC. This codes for CASSLAPGIQETQYF.

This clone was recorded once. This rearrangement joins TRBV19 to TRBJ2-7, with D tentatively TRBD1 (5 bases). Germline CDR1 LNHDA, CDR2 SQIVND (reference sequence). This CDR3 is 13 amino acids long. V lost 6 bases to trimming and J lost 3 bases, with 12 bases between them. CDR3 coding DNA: TGTGCCAGTAGCTGGGGCCACCGCTACGAGCAGTACTTC. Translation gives CASSWGHRYEQYF.

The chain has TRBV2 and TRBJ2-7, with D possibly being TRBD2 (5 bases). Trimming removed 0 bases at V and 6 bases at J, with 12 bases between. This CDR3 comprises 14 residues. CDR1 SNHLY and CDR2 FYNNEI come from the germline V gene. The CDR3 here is CASSEATGWGEQYF. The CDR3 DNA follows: TGTGCCAGCAGTGAAGCAACGGGATGGGGCGAGCAGTACTTC.

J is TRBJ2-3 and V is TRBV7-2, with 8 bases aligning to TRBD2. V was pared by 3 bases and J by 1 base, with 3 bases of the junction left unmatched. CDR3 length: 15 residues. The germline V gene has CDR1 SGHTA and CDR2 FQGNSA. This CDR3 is CASSFPAGGTDTQYF. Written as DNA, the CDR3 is TGTGCCAGCAGCTTCCCAGCGGGGGGCACAGATACGCAGTATTTT.

The CDR3 DNA reads TGCGCCAGCAGCTTGTCGGGTGGACAGGGCCATGGCTACACCTTC. This gives the protein CASSLSGGQGHGYTF. The chain carries TRBV5-1 and TRBJ1-2; the match to TRBD1 covers 8 bases. This CDR3 contains 15 residues. With 1 base clipped from V and 6 bases from J, the junction kept 8 bases outside the gene matches. The germline gives CDR1 SGHRS, CDR2 YFSETQ.

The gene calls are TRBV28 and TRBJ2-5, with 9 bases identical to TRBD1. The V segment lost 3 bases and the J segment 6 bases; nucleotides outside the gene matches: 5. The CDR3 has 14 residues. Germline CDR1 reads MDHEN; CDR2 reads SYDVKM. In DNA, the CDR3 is TGTGCCAGCAGTTTCGGGACAGGGACGAAGACCCAGTACTTC. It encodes CASSFGTGTKTQYF.

The CDR3 sequence is CASSFPTRRNTDTQYF. Written as DNA, the CDR3 is TGTGCCAGCAGTTTCCCAACTAGGAGGAACACAGATACGCAGTATTTT. This chain links TRBV28 with TRBJ2-3; D might be TRBD2 (5 bases). Germline V gives CDR1 MDHEN, CDR2 SYDVKM. Trimming pared 3 bases from V and 2 bases from J, leaving 15 bases between. CDR3 length: 16 residues.

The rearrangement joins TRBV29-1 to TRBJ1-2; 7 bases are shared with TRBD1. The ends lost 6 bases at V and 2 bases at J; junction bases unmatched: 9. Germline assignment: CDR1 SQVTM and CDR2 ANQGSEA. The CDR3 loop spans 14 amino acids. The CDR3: CSVRQGVENYGYTF. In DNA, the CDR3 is TGCAGCGTGAGACAGGGAGTGGAGAACTATGGCTACACCTTC.

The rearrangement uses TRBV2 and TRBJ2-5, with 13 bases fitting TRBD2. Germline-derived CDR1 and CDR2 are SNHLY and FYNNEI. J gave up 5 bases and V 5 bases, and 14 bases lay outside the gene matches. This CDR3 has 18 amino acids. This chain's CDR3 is CASSPPRRTSGSWETQYF. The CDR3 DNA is TGTGCCAGCAGTCCACCTCGTCGGACTAGCGGGAGTTGGGAGACCCAGTACTTC.

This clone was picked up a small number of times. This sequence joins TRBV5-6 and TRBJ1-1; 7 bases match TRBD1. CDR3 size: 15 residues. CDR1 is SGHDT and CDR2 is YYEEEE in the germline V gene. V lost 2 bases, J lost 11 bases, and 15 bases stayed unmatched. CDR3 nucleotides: TGTGCCAGCAGCTTAGGGGGCGGCCTACCGACGTCGGCTTTCTTT. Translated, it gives CASSLGGGLPTSAFF.

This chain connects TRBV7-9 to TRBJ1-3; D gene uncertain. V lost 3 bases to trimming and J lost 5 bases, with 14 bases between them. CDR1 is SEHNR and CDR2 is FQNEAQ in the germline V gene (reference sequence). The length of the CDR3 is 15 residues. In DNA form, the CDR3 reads TGTGCCAGCAGCTTTTTGGTGGCCGTTAGAAACACCATATATTTT. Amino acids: CASSFLVAVRNTIYF.

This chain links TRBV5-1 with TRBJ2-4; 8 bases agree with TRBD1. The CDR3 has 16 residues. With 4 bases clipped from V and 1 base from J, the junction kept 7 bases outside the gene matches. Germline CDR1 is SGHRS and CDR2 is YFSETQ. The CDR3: CASSPGQGLAKNIQYF. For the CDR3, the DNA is TGCGCCAGCAGCCCCGGACAGGGTCTGGCCAAAAACATTCAGTACTTC. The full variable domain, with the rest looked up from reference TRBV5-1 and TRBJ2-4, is KAGVTQTPRYLIKTRGQQVTLSCSPISGHRSVSWYQQTPGQGLQFLFEYFSETQRNKGNFPGRFSGRQFSNSRSEMNVSTLELGDSALYLCASSPGQGLAKNIQYFGAGTRLSVL.

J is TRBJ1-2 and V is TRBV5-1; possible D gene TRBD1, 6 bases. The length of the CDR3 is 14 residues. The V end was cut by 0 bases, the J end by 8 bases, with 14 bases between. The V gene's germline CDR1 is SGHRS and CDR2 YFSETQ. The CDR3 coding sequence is TGCGCCAGCAGCTTGGCAGGGGATACGGGAGGCTACACCTTC. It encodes CASSLAGDTGGYTF.

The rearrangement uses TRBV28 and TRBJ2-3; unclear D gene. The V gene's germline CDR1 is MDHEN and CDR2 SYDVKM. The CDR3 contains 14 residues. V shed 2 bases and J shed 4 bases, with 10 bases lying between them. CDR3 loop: CASSLAPAADTQYF. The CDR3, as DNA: TGTGCCAGCAGTTTAGCGCCCGCGGCAGATACGCAGTATTTT.

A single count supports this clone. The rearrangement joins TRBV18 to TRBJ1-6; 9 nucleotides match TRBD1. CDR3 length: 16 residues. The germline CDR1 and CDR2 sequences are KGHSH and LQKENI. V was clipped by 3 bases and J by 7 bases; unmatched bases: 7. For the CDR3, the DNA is TGTGCCAGCTCACCTTTACAGGGGGCAGCGAATTCACCCCTCCACTTT. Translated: CASSPLQGAANSPLHF.